The 23 T cell receptor beta chains below all came from one sample that was sequenced in a study of T cells expressing NK-cell markers. TCRdb reprocessed the 5' RACE reads, keeping one entry per CDR3 protein, no DNA. The sample features about 260,000 distinct CDR3 sequences, with about 4.2% in its top ten. Sequenced sample: blood T cells: a sorted CD56 or NKG2C T cell subset, CD4+ or CD8+ T cells, or bulk PBMC T cells (not recorded which). The source is a woman between 18 and 69 years old in good health.

The chain joins TRBV6-2 or TRBV6-3 to TRBJ1-5; the D gene TCRdb calls, TRBD1, cannot be checked with no DNA. The CDR3 has 15 amino acids. CDR1 is MNHEY and CDR2 is SVGEGT in the germline V gene. CDR3 in amino acids: CASSYRQGNNQPQHF.

J is TRBJ2-5 and V is TRBV20-1. CDR3 size: 11 residues. Germline-derived CDR1 and CDR2 are DFQATT and SNEGSKA (reference sequence). The CDR3 spells CSASPSATQYF.

This chain joins TRBV7-3 and TRBJ2-6; TCRdb gives TRBD2 as the D gene, but with no DNA this cannot be confirmed. From germline, CDR1 is SGHTA and CDR2 FQGTGA. The CDR3 loop spans 15 amino acids. This CDR3 reads CASSRGLSGANVLTF.

The gene calls are TRBV6-2 or TRBV6-3 and TRBJ2-3. This CDR3 contains 12 residues. The germline gives CDR1 MNHEY, CDR2 SVGEGT. The CDR3 loop reads CASSENGVTQYF.

The CDR3 sequence: CASSFGASNTDTQYF. The chain combines TRBV28 with TRBJ2-3. The germline gives CDR1 MDHEN, CDR2 SYDVKM. The CDR3 runs to 15 residues.

V gene TRBV19 combines with J gene TRBJ1-2. This CDR3 is built from 12 residues. Germline CDR1 and CDR2: LNHDA and SQIVND (reference sequence). The CDR3 here is CASMGQIYGYTF.

The rearrangement joins TRBV12-3 or TRBV12-4 to TRBJ2-3; there is no DNA to check the TCRdb D call of TRBD1. The CDR3 extends over 12 amino acids. The CDR3 sequence: CASTGSTDTQYF.

The J gene is TRBJ1-5, the V gene TRBV7-2. Germline-derived CDR1 and CDR2 are SGHTA and FQGNSA. The CDR3 has 12 amino acids. The CDR3: CASSLNVQPQHF.

The chain joins TRBV6-5 to TRBJ2-5; TCRdb outputs TRBD1, but without DNA this stays unchecked. Germline loops: CDR1 MNHEY, CDR2 SVGAGI. This CDR3 has 12 amino acids. This CDR3 reads CASRSPGETQYF.

J is TRBJ2-3 and V is TRBV12-3 or TRBV12-4; TCRdb proposes TRBD2, but this gene call is untestable without DNA. This CDR3 contains 16 residues. The CDR3 reads CASSGIGTSGPSTQYF.

The V gene is TRBV28, the J gene TRBJ1-4; TCRdb names TRBD1, which stays unverified in the absence of DNA. The CDR3 is made up of 16 amino acids. Germline CDR1 and CDR2: MDHEN and SYDVKM. Here the CDR3 reads CASSLGAWGATEKLFF.

The chain couples TRBV12-3 or TRBV12-4 to TRBJ2-1. CDR3 length: 12 amino acids. The CDR3 region is CASSLRVSEQFF.

The chain carries TRBV20-1 and TRBJ1-1. This CDR3 region has 13 residues. Germline CDR1 is DFQATT and CDR2 is SNEGSKA (reference sequence). This CDR3 reads CSAGAAMNTEAFF.

V and J are TRBV21-1 and TRBJ1-1; with no DNA, the TCRdb D assignment of TRBD1 cannot be verified. TRBV21-1 is annotated as a pseudogene. CDR3 length equals 15 residues. CDR3 in amino acids: CASSPLGRRFCGAFF.

CDR3 residues: CASSLVGTQYF. The chain combines TRBV11-2 with TRBJ2-5. In germline, CDR1 is SGHAT, CDR2 FQNNGV. The CDR3 is made up of 11 amino acids. The full variable domain, its missing parts supplied by reference TRBV11-2 and TRBJ2-5, is EAGVAQSPRYKIIEKRQSVAFWCNPISGHATLYWYQQILGQGPKLLIQFQNNGVVDDSQLPKDRFSAERLKGVDSTLKIQPAKLEDSAVYLCASSLVGTQYFGPGTRLLVL.

The chain carries TRBV2 and TRBJ2-7; TCRdb selects TRBD1, and the lack of DNA leaves this call unchecked. CDR3 size: 15 residues. Germline lookup yields CDR1 SNHLY and CDR2 FYNNEI. Here the CDR3 reads CASRYGTVSSYEQYF.

This chain joins TRBV20-1 and TRBJ2-5; TCRdb picks TRBD1, but there is no DNA to check that call. The CDR3 extends over 11 amino acids. CDR1 DFQATT and CDR2 SNEGSKA come from the germline V gene (reference sequence). CDR3: CSAGESETQYF.

The chain uses TRBV5-4 and TRBJ2-2; TCRdb indicates TRBD1, and absent DNA this call remains unverified. The CDR3 is made up of 15 amino acids. Germline V gene sequence: CDR1 SGHNT, CDR2 YYREEE (reference sequence). The CDR3 is CASSLEGTPTGELFF.

V gene TRBV5-5 combines with J gene TRBJ2-1; the D call of TRBD2 rests on TCRdb alone, since no DNA is present to check it. CDR1 is SGHKS, CDR2 YYEKEE, per germline (reference sequence). This CDR3 has 18 residues. CDR3 region: CASLRGLLAGGPRNEQFF. Variable domain in full (rest from reference TRBV5-5 and TRBJ2-1): DAGVTQSPTHLIKTRGQQVTLRCSPISGHKSVSWYQQVLGQGPQFIFQYYEKEERGRGNFPDRFSARQFPNYSSELNVNALLLGDSALYLCASLRGLLAGGPRNEQFFGPGTRLTVL.

The chain couples TRBV3-1 to TRBJ1-5; TCRdb's D call, TRBD1, is unchecked because there is no DNA. The CDR3 extends over 18 amino acids. Germline V gene data show CDR1 as LGHDT and CDR2 as YNNKEL (reference sequence). This chain's CDR3 is CASSQDERRGGDGQPQHF.

V gene TRBV9 combines with J gene TRBJ1-3. Germline V gene lookup returns CDR1 SGDLS and CDR2 YYNGEE. This CDR3 contains 15 residues. CDR3 sequence reads: CASSVAVGSGNTIYF.

The V gene is TRBV7-2, the J gene TRBJ1-2; checking the TCRdb D call of TRBD1 is not possible without DNA. The CDR3 totals 13 residues. From germline, CDR1 is SGHTA and CDR2 FQGNSA. The CDR3 region is CASSLSGVSGYTF.

V gene TRBV20-1 combines with J gene TRBJ2-2; the TRBD2 assignment by TCRdb is unverifiable without DNA. CDR3 size: 14 residues. Germline values: CDR1 DFQATT, CDR2 SNEGSKA (reference sequence). The CDR3 spells CSAKRELNTGELFF.